The rows below give T cell receptor beta chains drawn from one sample of a study of T cell responses to AZD1222 COVID-19 vaccine. Produced via immunoSEQ multiplex PCR; TCRdb's table is partial and in-frame only. The sample lists 90,000 to 100,000 clones, 88% occurring once. The specimen was peripheral blood, collected 28 days after the second AZD1222 dose. The receptor set was obtained from an adult who received the AZD1222 COVID-19 vaccine. Each CDR3 is given with its conserved first and last residue. D genes are given only for firm matches. The size of a clone is reported for some rows only, either as once, few or many, or as a class for expanded clones.

V	D	J	size	CDR3	DNA
TRBV11-3	-	TRBJ2-3	-	CASSGSQGRADTQYF	TGTGCCAGCAGCGGGTCGCAGGGTCGAGCAGATACGCAGTATTTT
TRBV4-1	-	TRBJ1-5	-	CASSQEGSRGNQPQHF	TGCGCCAGCAGCCAAGAAGGGTCCAGGGGCAATCAGCCCCAGCATTTT
TRBV7-9	-	TRBJ2-2	-	CASSLARGSNTGELFF	TGTGCCAGCAGCTTAGCGAGGGGGTCGAACACCGGGGAGCTGTTTTTT
TRBV19	-	TRBJ2-7	-	CASSIRDVGEQYF	TGTGCCAGTAGTATCAGGGATGTTGGGGAGCAGTACTTC
TRBV6-1	-	TRBJ1-5	-	CASSEAGGSRQPQHF	TGTGCCAGCAGTGAAGCTGGCGGGAGTCGTCAGCCCCAGCATTTT
TRBV14	-	TRBJ2-7	-	CASSQRQALSYEQYF	TGTGCCAGCAGCCAACGGCAGGCTCTATCGTACGAGCAGTACTTC
TRBV12-3/TRBV12-4	-	TRBJ1-2	-	CASSLRPPYGYTF	TGTGCCAGCAGTTTAAGACCGCCGTATGGCTACACCTTC
TRBV10-3	-	TRBJ1-5	-	CAISETSLGEQPQHF	TGTGCCATCAGTGAGACCAGTCTGGGTGAGCAGCCCCAGCATTTT
TRBV19	-	TRBJ1-1	-	CASSIPIWGRATEAFF	TGTGCCAGTAGTATCCCGATTTGGGGACGGGCCACTGAAGCTTTCTTT
TRBV25-1	-	TRBJ1-5	-	CASSPSGVPYSNQPQHF	TGTGCCAGCAGTCCCAGTGGGGTTCCATATAGCAATCAGCCCCAGCATTTT
TRBV2	-	TRBJ1-2	once	CASSLQGLGDGYTF	TGTGCCAGCAGTCTACAGGGACTCGGGGATGGCTACACCTTC
TRBV29-1	TRBD1	TRBJ2-7	-	CSVGTGYYEQYF	TGCAGCGTTGGGACAGGGTACTACGAGCAGTACTTC
TRBV6-5	TRBD1	TRBJ1-6	-	CASSTQGLGSPLHF	TGTGCCAGCAGCACACAGGGGCTAGGGTCACCCCTCCACTTT
TRBV11-3	TRBD1	TRBJ2-2	few	CASQRGQVAGELFF	TGTGCCAGCCAAAGGGGGCAGGTGGCCGGGGAGCTGTTTTTT
TRBV24-1	-	TRBJ2-1	once	CATSAREMDEQFF	TGTGCCACCAGTGCACGGGAGATGGATGAGCAGTTCTTC
TRBV24-1	-	TRBJ1-5	-	CATSAGIQPQHF	TGTGCCACCAGTGCAGGGATTCAGCCCCAGCATTTT
TRBV5-6	-	TRBJ1-2	-	CASSLVRAQPYGYTF	TGTGCCAGCAGCTTGGTGCGGGCCCAACCCTATGGCTACACCTTC
TRBV3-1/TRBV3-2	TRBD2	TRBJ2-1	-	CASSQLISGTSIYNEQFF	TGTGCCAGCAGCCAATTGATATCCGGGACTAGCATCTACAATGAGCAGTTCTTC
TRBV28	-	TRBJ2-7	-	CASSPTSADPRAQEQYF	TGTGCCAGCAGTCCCACCTCCGCCGATCCGAGGGCTCAGGAGCAGTACTTC
TRBV4-1	-	TRBJ2-7	-	CASSQGGESEQYF	TGCGCCAGCAGCCAAGGTGGGGAATCCGAGCAGTACTTC
TRBV5-8	TRBD2	TRBJ2-1	-	CASSPPGLAGGPQFF	TGTGCCAGCAGCCCCCCGGGACTAGCGGGAGGGCCGCAGTTCTTC
TRBV14	TRBD1	TRBJ2-7	once	CASSQATGGSYEQYF	TGTGCCAGCAGCCAAGCGACAGGGGGTTCCTACGAGCAGTACTTC
TRBV4-1	TRBD2	TRBJ2-2	-	CASSQGLAVNTGELFF	TGCGCCAGCAGCCAAGGACTAGCGGTAAACACCGGGGAGCTGTTTTTT
TRBV3-1/TRBV3-2	TRBD1	TRBJ1-6	medium-sized	CASSQDGTGPSPLHF	TGTGCCAGCAGTCAAGACGGGACAGGGCCTTCACCCCTCCACTTT
TRBV27	-	TRBJ2-3	-	CASSFRETDTQYF	TGTGCCAGCAGTTTCCGGGAGACAGATACGCAGTATTTT
TRBV6-5	-	TRBJ2-1	-	CASSYLAPATEQFF	TGTGCCAGCAGTTACCTAGCCCCAGCGACTGAGCAGTTCTTC
TRBV28	-	TRBJ2-1	-	CASSFSGSPYNEQFF	TGTGCCAGCAGTTTTAGCGGCAGTCCCTACAATGAGCAGTTCTTC
TRBV28	-	TRBJ1-3	-	CASRRTGAGNTIYF	TGTGCCAGCAGGCGGACGGGGGCTGGAAACACCATATATTTT
TRBV19	TRBD1	TRBJ1-2	-	CASGTARNYGYTF	TGTGCCAGTGGGACAGCGAGAAACTATGGCTACACCTTC
TRBV5-1	-	TRBJ2-7	-	CASSLVGAHEQYF	TGCGCCAGCAGCTTGGTAGGGGCCCACGAGCAGTACTTC
TRBV30	-	TRBJ2-1	-	CAWSAPPGAGGEQFF	TGTGCCTGGAGTGCACCGCCGGGGGCCGGGGGTGAGCAGTTCTTC